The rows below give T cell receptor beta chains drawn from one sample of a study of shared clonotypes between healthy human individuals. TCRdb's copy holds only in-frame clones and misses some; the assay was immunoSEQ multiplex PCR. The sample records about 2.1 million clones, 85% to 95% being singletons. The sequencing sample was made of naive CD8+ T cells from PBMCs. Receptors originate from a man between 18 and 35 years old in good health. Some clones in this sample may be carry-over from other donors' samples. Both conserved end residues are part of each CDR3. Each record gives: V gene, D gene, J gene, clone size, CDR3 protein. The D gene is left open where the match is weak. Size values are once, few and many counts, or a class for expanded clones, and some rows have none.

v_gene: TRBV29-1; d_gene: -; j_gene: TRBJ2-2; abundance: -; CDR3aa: CSVSGNTGELFF
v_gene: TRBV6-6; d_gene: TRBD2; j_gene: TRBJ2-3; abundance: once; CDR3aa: CASSHLAGYTDTQYF
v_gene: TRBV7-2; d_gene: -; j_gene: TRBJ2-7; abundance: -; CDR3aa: CASSAPAGGVFYEQYF
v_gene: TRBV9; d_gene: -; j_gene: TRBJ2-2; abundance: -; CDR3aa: CASSAPASTNTGELFF
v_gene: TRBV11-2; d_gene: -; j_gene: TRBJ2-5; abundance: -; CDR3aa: CASSLVGSGGETQYF
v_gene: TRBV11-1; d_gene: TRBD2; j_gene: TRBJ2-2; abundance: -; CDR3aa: CASSLETSGYYTGELFF
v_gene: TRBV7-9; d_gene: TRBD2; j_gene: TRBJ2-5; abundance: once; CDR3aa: CASSLRETSGSQETQYF
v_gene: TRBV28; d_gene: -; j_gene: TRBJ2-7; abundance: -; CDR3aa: CASSLGRRAVDYEQYF
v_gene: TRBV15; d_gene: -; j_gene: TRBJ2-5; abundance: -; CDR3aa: CATSRDKRLERETQYF
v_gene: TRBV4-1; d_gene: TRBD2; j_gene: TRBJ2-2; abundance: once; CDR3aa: CAAGGGPQSNTGELFF
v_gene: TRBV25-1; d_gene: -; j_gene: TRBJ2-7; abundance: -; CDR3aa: CASGYSGEQYF
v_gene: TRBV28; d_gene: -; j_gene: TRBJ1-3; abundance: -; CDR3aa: CASSLPPGLTSGNTIYF
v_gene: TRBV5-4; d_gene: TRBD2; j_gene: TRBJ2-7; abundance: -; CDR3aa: CASSGELAGSYEQYF
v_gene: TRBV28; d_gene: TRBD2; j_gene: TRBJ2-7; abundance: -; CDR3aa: CASSPAGGSYEQYF
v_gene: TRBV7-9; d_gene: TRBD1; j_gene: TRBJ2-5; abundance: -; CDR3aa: CASSTRTGGETQYF
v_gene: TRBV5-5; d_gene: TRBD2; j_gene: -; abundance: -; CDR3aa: CASSLEPGGIYEQYF
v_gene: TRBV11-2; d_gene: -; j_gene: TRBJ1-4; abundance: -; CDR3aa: CASSSTVRSNEKLFF
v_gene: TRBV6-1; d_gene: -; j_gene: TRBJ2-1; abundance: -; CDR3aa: CASKVRLSYNEQFF
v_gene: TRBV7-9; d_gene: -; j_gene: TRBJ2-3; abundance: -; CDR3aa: CASSSGKGLDTQYF
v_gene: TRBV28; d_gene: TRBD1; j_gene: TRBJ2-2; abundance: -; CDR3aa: CASSFQRDRGTGELFF
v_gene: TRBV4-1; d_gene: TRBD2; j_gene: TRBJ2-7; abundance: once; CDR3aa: CASSQLAGAYEQYF
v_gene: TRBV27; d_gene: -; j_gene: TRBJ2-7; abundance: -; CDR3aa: CASSPSSGSYSYEQYF
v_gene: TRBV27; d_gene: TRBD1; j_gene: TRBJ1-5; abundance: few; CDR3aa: CASSVTGGINQPQHF
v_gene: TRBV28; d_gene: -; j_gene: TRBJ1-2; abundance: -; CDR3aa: CASSPEGRDYGYTF
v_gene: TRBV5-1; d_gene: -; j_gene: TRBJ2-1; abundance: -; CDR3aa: CASSLSRNEQFF
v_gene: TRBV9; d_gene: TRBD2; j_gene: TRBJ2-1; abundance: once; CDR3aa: CASSVGHSGTSNEQFF
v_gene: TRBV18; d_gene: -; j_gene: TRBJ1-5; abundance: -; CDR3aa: CASSPERYSNQPQHF
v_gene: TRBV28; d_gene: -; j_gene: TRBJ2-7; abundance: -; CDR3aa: CASSLTTSSYEQYF
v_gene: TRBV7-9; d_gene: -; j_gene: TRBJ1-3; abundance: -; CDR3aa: CASSGSSGNTIYF
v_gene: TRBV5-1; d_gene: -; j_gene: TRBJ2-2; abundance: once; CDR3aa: CASSLWSGTGELFF
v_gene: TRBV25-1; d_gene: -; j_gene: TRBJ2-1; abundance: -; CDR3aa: CASTLGDEQFF
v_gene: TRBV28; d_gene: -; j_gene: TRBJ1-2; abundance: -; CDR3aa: CASSRGNYGYTF
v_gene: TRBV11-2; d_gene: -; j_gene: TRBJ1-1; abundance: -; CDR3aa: CASSSSFKNTEAFF
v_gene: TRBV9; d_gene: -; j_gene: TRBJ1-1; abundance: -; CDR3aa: CASSVVTGTEAFF
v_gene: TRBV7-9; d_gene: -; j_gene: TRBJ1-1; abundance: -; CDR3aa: CASSPVGGATEAFF
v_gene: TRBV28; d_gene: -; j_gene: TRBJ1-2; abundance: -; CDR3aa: CASRLAAPYGYTF
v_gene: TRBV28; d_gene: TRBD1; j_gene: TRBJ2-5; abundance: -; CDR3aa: CASRDRGRGETQYF
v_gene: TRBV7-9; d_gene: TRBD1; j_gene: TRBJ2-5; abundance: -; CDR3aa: CASSNGQGPWETQYF
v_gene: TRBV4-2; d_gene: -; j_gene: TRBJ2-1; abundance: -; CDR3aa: CASSQATGSRLGNEQFF
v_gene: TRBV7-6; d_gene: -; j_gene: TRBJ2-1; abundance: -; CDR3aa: CASSLMGGSYNEQFF
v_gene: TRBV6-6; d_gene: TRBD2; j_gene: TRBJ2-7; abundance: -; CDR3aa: CASKLAETYEQYF
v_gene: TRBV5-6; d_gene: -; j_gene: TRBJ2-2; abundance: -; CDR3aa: CASSLRGSPGELFF